This record covers a single T cell receptor (beta chain). A much larger clone lies one base from this, so it may be a read error. These data belong to a study of spatial heterogeneity in lung cancer. Time point here: sample taken at primary tumor resection. TCRdb used MiXCR to reprocess the 5' RACE reads, holding one entry per CDR3 protein. The sample includes fewer than 45,000 distinct CDR3 sequences, under 7.5% of them seen just once. The receptor's source is a female donor with early-stage non-small cell lung cancer. The specimen comprised PBMCs, sampled at surgery.

The CDR3 reads CASRYGTGNTEAFF. The CDR3 DNA reads as TGTGCCAGCAGATACGGGACGGGGAACACTGAAGCTTTCTTT. V and J are TRBV6-2 or TRBV6-3 and TRBJ1-1; the D gene is possibly TRBD1 (5 bases). The ends were cut back, 6 bases at V and 1 base at J, with 12 bases in the middle. The germline V gene has CDR1 MNHEY and CDR2 SVGEGT. CDR3 size: 14 residues.